This TCR beta chain was retrieved from a study of siplizumab effects on memory and regulatory T cells. General study findings and limits: Treg origin accounted for an average of roughly 64% of mappable alloreactive CD4+ clones with siplizumab and roughly 26% in controls. The suppressive capacity of proliferating Tregs from siplizumab cultures remained unconfirmed. Few alloreactive clones mapped to unstimulated subsets.

V lost 4 bases and J 6 bases, leaving 16 bases between the germline ends. Germline V gene lookup returns CDR1 GTSNPN and CDR2 SVGIG (reference sequence). The CDR3 is made up of 14 amino acids. Only in-frame clones appear in the TCRdb table, and some are missing; sequencing was by immunoSEQ multiplex PCR. This table holds 70,000 to 90,000 clones, around 89% found once. Points on this clone: Its matching antigen is unknown.

The material sequenced was CD4+ T cells sorted from blood. The J gene is TRBJ2-1, the V gene TRBV30; possible D gene TRBD1, 6 bases. The clonotype originates from a human donor in good health. CDR3 DNA sequence: TGTGCCTGGATTGGGGAAGGGGGACCCAATGAGCAGTTCTTC. This translates into CAWIGEGGPNEQFF.